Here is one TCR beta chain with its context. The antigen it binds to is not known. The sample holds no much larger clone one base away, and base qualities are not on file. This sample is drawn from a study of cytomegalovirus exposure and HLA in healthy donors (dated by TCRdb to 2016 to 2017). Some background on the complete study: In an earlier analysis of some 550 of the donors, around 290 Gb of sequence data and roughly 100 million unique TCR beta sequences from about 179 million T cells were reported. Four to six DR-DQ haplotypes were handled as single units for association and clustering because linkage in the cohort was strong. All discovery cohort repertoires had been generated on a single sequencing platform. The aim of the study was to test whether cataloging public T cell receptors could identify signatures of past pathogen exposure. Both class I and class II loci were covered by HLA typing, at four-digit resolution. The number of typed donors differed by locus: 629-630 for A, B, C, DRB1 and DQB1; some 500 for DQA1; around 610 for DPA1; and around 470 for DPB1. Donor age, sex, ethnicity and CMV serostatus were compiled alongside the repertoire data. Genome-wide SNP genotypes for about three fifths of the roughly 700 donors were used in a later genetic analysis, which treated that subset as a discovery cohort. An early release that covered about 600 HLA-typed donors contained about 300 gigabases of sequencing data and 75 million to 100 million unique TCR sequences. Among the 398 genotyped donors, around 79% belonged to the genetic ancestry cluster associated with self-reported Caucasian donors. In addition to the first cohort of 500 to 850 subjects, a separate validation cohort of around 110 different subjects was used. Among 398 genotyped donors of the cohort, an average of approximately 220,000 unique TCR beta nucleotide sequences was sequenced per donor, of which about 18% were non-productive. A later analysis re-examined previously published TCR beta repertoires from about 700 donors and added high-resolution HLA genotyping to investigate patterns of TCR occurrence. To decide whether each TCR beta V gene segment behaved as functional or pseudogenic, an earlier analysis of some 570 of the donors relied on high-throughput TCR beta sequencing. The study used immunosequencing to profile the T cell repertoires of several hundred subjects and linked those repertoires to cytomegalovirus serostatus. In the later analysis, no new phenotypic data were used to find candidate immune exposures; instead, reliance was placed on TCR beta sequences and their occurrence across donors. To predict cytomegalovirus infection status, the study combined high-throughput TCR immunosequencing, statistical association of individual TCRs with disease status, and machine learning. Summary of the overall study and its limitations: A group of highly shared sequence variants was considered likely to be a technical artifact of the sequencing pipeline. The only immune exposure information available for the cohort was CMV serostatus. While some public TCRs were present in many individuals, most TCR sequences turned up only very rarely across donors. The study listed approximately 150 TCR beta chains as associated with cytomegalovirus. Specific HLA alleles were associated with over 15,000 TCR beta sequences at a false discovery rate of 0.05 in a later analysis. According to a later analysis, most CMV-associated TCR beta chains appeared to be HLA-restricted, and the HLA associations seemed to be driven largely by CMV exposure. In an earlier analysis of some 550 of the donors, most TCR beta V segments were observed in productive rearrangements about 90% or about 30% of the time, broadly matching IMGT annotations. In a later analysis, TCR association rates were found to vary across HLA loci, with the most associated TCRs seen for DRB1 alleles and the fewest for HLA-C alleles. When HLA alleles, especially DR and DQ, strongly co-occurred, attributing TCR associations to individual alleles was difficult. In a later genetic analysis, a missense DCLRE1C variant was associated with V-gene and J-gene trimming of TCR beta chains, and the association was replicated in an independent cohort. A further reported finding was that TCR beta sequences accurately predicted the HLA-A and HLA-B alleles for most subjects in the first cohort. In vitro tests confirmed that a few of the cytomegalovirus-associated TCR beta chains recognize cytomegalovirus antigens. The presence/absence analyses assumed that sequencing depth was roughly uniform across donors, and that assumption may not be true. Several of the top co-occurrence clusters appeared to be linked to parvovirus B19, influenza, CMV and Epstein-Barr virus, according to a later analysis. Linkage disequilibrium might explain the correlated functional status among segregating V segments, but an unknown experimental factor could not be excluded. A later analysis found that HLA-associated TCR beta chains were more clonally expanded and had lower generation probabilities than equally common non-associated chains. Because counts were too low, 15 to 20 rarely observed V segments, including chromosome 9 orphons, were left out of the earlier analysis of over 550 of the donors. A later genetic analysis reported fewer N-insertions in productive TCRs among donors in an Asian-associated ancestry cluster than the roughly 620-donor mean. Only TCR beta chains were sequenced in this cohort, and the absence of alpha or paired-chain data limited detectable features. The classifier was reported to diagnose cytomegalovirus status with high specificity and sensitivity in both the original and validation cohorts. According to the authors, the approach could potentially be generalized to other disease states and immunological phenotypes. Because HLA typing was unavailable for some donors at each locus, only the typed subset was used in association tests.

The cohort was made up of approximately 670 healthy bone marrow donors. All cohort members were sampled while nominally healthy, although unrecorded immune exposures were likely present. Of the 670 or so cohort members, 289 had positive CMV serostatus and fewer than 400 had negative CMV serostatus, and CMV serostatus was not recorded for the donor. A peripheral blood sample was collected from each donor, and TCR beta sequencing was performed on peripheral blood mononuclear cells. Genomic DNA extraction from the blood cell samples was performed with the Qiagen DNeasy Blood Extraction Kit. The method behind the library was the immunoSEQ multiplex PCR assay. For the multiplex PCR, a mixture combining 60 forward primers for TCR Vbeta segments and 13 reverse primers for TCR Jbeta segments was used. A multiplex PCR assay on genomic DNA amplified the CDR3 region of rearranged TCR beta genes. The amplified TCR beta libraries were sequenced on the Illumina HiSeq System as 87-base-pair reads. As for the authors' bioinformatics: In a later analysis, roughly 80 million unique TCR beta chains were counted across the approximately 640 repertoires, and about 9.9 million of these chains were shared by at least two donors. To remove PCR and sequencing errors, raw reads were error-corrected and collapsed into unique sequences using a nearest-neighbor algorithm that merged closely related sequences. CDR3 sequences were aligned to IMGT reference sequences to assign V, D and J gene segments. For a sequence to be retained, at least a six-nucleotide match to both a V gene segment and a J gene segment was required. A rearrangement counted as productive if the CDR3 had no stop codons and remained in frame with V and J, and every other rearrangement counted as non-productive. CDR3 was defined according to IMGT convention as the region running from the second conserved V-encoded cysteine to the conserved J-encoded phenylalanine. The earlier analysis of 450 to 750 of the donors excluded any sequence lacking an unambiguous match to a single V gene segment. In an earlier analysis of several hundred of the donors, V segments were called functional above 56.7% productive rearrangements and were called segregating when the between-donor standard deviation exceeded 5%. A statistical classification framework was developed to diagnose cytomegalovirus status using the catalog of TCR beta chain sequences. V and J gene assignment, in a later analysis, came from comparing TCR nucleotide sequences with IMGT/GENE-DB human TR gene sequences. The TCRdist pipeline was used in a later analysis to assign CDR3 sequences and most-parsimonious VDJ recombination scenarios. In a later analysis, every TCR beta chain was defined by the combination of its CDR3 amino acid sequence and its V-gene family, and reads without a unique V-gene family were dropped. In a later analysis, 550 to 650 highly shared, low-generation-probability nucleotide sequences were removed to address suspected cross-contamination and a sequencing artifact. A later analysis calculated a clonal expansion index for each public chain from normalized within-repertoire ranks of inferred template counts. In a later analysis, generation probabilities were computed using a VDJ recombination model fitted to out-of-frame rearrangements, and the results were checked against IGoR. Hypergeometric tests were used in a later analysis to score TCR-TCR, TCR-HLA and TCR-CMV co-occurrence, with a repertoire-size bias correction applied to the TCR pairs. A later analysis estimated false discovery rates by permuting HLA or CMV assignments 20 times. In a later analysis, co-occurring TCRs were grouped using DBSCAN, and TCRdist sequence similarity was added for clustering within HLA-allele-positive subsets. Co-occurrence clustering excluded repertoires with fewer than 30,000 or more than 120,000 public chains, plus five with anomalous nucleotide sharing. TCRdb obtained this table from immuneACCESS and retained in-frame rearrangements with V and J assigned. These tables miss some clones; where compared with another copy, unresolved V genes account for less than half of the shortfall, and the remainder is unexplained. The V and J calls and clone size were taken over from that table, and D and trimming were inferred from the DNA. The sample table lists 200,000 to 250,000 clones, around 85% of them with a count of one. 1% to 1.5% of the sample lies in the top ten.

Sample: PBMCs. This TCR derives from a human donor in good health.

DNA sequence: TGTGCCAGCAGGAAACAGGGGGCGGCCGGGGGCTACACCTTC. It is translated as CASRKQGAAGGYTF. The chain was built from TRBV6-5 and TRBJ1-2, and TRBD1 matches 9 of the central bases. From cysteine to phenylalanine, the CDR3 is 14 amino acids long. Just the 42-base CDR3 DNA is kept, in frame starting at base 1. The germline V gene provides CDR1 MNHEY and CDR2 SVGAGI. V is trimmed back by 6 bases and J by 8 bases, and the junction contains 10 bases that no gene match accounts for.